One sample yielded the 18 T cell receptor beta chains listed below, sequenced in a study of Graves' ophthalmopathy and Graves' hyperthyroidism. Transcripts of RNA were the source for amplifying TCR beta CDR3 regions. Following a first-round RT-PCR that used HTBI primers, a second-round multiplex PCR was carried out. Each CDR3 protein gets one entry after TCRdb re-called the multiplex PCR reads with MiXCR. The table lists 600,000 to 700,000 distinct CDR3 sequences, 35% to 45% of them singletons, with 3% to 3.5% in the top ten. The sample taken for sequencing was peripheral blood. The origin of the receptors is an adult man with Graves' ophthalmopathy.

Of note for this clonotype: One junction end does not reproduce the germline sequence, and a read error may be involved. The chain is built from TRBV7-9 and TRBJ2-5; possibly TRBD2 for D (5 bases). Germline V CDR1 and CDR2: SEHNR, FQNEAQ (reference sequence). This CDR3 is built from 10 residues. The CDR3 reads CASSWENQYF. DNA of the CDR3: TGTGCCAGCAGCTGGGAGAACCAGTACTTC. Full variable domain (remainder filled in from reference TRBV7-9 and TRBJ2-5): DTGVSQNPRHKITKRGQNVTFRCDPISEHNRLYWYRQTLGQGPEFLTYFQNEAQLEKSRLLSDRFSAERPKGSFSTLEIQRTEQGDSAMYLCASSWENQYFGPGTRLLVL.

Notes on this clonotype: A much larger clone is a single base away; this may be a read error. The chain links TRBV7-2 to TRBJ1-2; the D is unclear. Germline V gene data show CDR1 as SGHTA and CDR2 as FQGNSA. The CDR3 length is 12 residues. The CDR3 protein is CASSFDSGGCTF. The CDR3 DNA follows: TGTGCCAGCAGCTTCGATTCTGGTGGCTGCACCTTC. Full variable domain (outside the CDR3, taken from reference TRBV7-2 and TRBJ1-2): GAGVSQSPSNKVTEKGKDVELRCDPISGHTALYWYRQSLGQGLEFLIYFQGNSAPDKSGLPSDRFSAERTGGSVSTLTIQRTQQEDSAVYLCASSFDSGGCTFGSGTRLTVV.

The chain uses TRBV7-8 and TRBJ2-3, with 10 bases that match TRBD2. The J segment lost 4 bases and the V segment lost 4 bases, leaving 2 bases of the junction unmatched. Germline V gene sequence: CDR1 SGHVS, CDR2 FQNEAQ. The CDR3 has 14 residues. The CDR3 DNA sequence: TGTGCCAGCAGCTCTAGCGGGAGCCCAGATACGCAGTATTTT. Its protein is CASSSSGSPDTQYF.

Ten or more counts support this clonotype. This chain connects TRBV2 to TRBJ1-4; D gene unclear. This CDR3 is built from 13 residues. Germline CDR1 is SNHLY and CDR2 is FYNNEI. V shed 0 bases and J shed 8 bases, with 7 bases lying between them. For the CDR3, the DNA is TGTGCCAGCAGTGAAGCGCGGTTAGAAAAACTGTTTTTT. Translated, it gives CASSEARLEKLFF.

The CDR3 DNA is TGTGCCAGCAGTTACTCCCCCGCAGGGGCAAATTCACCCCTCCACTTT. Translation gives CASSYSPAGANSPLHF. The chain couples TRBV2 to TRBJ1-6; tentatively, D is TRBD1 (6 bases). Germline CDR1 and CDR2: SNHLY and FYNNEI. V dropped 5 bases and J dropped 7 bases, with 18 bases sitting between them. This CDR3 comprises 16 residues.

Ten or more counts support this clonotype. Here the CDR3 reads CASTKRTEAFF. CDR3 DNA sequence: TGTGCCAGCACTAAGAGGACTGAAGCTTTCTTT. The chain has TRBV7-9 and TRBJ1-1; D gene uncertain. Germline CDR1 is SEHNR and CDR2 is FQNEAQ (reference sequence). V lost 7 bases, J lost 5 bases, and 8 bases lay in between. This CDR3 has 11 residues.

In this sample, this clonotype turned up a few times. The chain uses TRBV2 and TRBJ2-2; D may correspond to TRBD1 or TRBD2 (7 bases each). Looked up from germline, CDR1 is SNHLY and CDR2 is FYNNEI. This CDR3 is built from 16 residues. V was pared by 4 bases and J by 2 bases, with 14 bases between. In nucleotides, the CDR3 is TGTGCCAGCAGTGCCGAGGGAGGGGGCAACACCGGGGAGCTGTTTTTT. This translates into CASSAEGGGNTGELFF.

This clonotype has only a few counts. J is TRBJ1-4 and V is TRBV6-1; D not resolved. Germline CDR1 is MNHNS and CDR2 is SASEGT. V was shortened by 1 base and J by 11 bases, with 5 bases between the two germline ends. The CDR3 covers 11 residues. The CDR3: CASSEVEKLFF. The CDR3 DNA reads TGTGCCAGCAGTGAAGTAGAGAAACTGTTTTTT.

This clonotype was found a few times. The chain links TRBV2 to TRBJ2-2; 7 bases map to TRBD2. Germline V gives CDR1 SNHLY, CDR2 FYNNEI. This CDR3 spans 14 amino acids. V shed 7 bases and J 4 bases; nucleotides not matched to a gene: 6. As DNA, the CDR3 is TGTGCCAGCACTCGGACTAGTTTCACCGGGGAGCTGTTTTTT. This sequence encodes CASTRTSFTGELFF.

V and J are TRBV20-1 and TRBJ1-3, with no clear D. Trimming took off 1 base at V and 7 bases at J, with 14 bases between the two ends. CDR3 length: 14 amino acids. Germline values: CDR1 DFQATT, CDR2 SNEGSKA (reference sequence). CDR3: CSARASGDGNTIYF. CDR3 nucleotides: TGCAGTGCTAGAGCTAGCGGAGACGGGAACACCATATATTTT.

The chain links TRBV10-3 to TRBJ1-5; D might be TRBD1 (5 bases). The CDR3 runs 14 residues. Germline CDR1 ENHRY, CDR2 SYGVKD. V was pared by 6 bases and J by 2 bases, with 11 bases between. The DNA for the CDR3 is TGTGCCATCAGCCCCGGGGGTCGCAATCAGCCCCAGCATTTT. Amino acids: CAISPGGRNQPQHF.

The rearrangement links TRBV15 to TRBJ2-6, with a weak D call TRBD1 (6 bases). V lost 1 base, J lost 4 bases, and 8 bases lay in between. The CDR3 extends over 15 amino acids. Germline CDR1 and CDR2: LNHNV and YYDKDF (reference sequence). CDR3 in DNA: TGTGCCACCAGCAGAGGCGGACAGGGGGCCAACGTCCTGACTTTC. Its translation: CATSRGGQGANVLTF.

Turning to this clonotype: This may be a read error: a much more frequent sequence differs by one nucleotide. Since no conserved phenylalanine or tryptophan closes the CDR3, a read error is the likely cause. The chain is built from TRBV5-1 and TRBJ1-3; the D gene is possibly TRBD1 (6 bases). Trimming took off 4 bases at V and 0 bases at J, with 8 bases between the two ends. The V gene's germline CDR1 is SGHRS and CDR2 YFSETQ. The CDR3 sequence is 14 residues long. CDR3 sequence: CASSPQGSGNTIYL. In nucleotides, the CDR3 is TGCGCCAGCAGCCCACAGGGCTCTGGAAACACCATATATCTT.

This clonotype was seen ten or more times. An end of the junction differs from the germline gene, which may be a read error. The chain links TRBV10-3 to TRBJ1-5; 9 bases match TRBD1. Germline V gene sequence: CDR1 ENHRY, CDR2 SYGVKD. The CDR3 is 16 amino acids. The CDR3 loop is CASSYTQGASNQPQHF. The CDR3 region has the DNA TGTGCCAGCAGTTACACACAGGGGGCAAGCAATCAGCCCCAGCATTTT.

The chain joins TRBV7-8 to TRBJ1-2; maybe TRBD1 (5 bases). The CDR3 is 16 residues long. Between the trimmed V and J ends, which lost 2 bases and 6 bases, there was a span of 19 bases. Germline lookup yields CDR1 SGHVS and CDR2 FQNEAQ. The CDR3 is CASSLLRGRGGHGYTF. As DNA, the CDR3 is TGTGCCAGCAGCTTACTACGGGGCCGAGGAGGGCATGGCTACACCTTC. The whole variable domain, filled in from reference TRBV7-8 and TRBJ1-2, reads GAGVSQSPRYKVAKRGQDVALRCDPISGHVSLFWYQQALGQGPEFLTYFQNEAQLDKSGLPSDRFFAERPEGSVSTLKIQRTQQEDSAVYLCASSLLRGRGGHGYTFGSGTRLTVV.

This rearrangement joins TRBV7-2 to TRBJ1-2; 7 nucleotides line up with TRBD1. The CDR3 totals 15 residues. Per the germline V gene, CDR1 is SGHTA and CDR2 is FQGNSA. V gave up 5 bases and J gave up 4 bases; unmatched junction bases: 10. The CDR3 loop reads CASSLGGSRGYGYTF. CDR3 in DNA: TGTGCCAGCAGCCTAGGGGGCAGTCGTGGCTATGGCTACACCTTC.

This clonotype has at least ten counts. This sequence joins TRBV12-3 or TRBV12-4 and TRBJ1-1; D is unresolved. The CDR3 is 14 amino acids. Trimming stripped 2 bases from V and 1 base from J, with 8 bases between. The CDR3 sequence is CASSLRQENTEAFF. The CDR3 DNA reads as TGTGCCAGCAGTTTAAGGCAGGAGAACACTGAAGCTTTCTTT.

The count of this clonotype is one. A much larger clone is a single base away; this may be a read error. The gene calls are TRBV20-1 and TRBJ1-4, with a possible D match to TRBD1 (6 bases). Germline lookup yields CDR1 DFQATT and CDR2 SNEGSKA (reference sequence). The CDR3 has 14 residues. The CDR3 DNA reads as TGCAGTGCTAGAGAACAACAGGGCAATGAAAGACTGTTTTTT. It translates to CSAREQQGNERLFF.